This TCR beta chain was obtained from a study of OX40 agonist ivuxolimab in advanced cancers. About the study as a whole: Ivuxolimab was an agonistic, fully human IgG2 monoclonal antibody directed against OX40 (CD134), a costimulatory receptor. Prior anti-PD-1, anti-PD-L1 or anti-CTLA-4 therapy was permitted, and checkpoint inhibitors had been received by 40% to 50% of dose-escalation patients. Of the roughly 52 dose-escalation patients, hepatocellular carcinoma was present in around 20, melanoma in approximately 15, renal cell carcinoma in 9 and head and neck cancer in 9. Intravenous ivuxolimab was administered to patients every 2 weeks at six dose levels: 0.01, 0.1, 0.3, 1.5, 3 and 10 mg/kg. The paper covers the monotherapy dose-escalation part of the phase I ivuxolimab trial, which included N = 52 patients. Partial responses occurred in three dose-escalation patients: two with cutaneous melanoma and one with hepatocellular carcinoma. The point of sequencing TCRbeta in the periphery was to test whether ivuxolimab changed TCR sequence diversity and drove clonal T-cell expansion. A male proportion of around 81% and a mean age of approximately 58 years, ranging from about 23 to 79, were recorded for the dose-escalation cohort. On the study overall, not on this receptor specifically: At doses from 0.1 to 3.0 mg/kg, clonal expansion was seen in both CD4+ and CD8+ blood T cells between baseline and week 6. Low levels of normalized T-cell clonal expansion were also shown by some nonresponding patients. The antigen specificity of the peripheral T cells that underwent clonal expansion was not determined. After ivuxolimab, expanded clones were on average more numerous among CD8+ T cells than among CD4+ T cells. Partial responders in the 0.1-3.0 mg/kg groups had among the lowest normalized peripheral clonal expansion, especially among CD8+ T cells.

Patients with a history of autoimmune disease or receiving systemic immunosuppression were excluded from the trial. Peripheral blood for TCR sequencing was collected from all dose cohorts at baseline, on cycle 4 day 1, and on cycle 7 day 1. The samples were taken from a phase I, first-in-human, multicenter, open-label dose-escalation trial of ivuxolimab. Adults with locally advanced or metastatic head and neck squamous cell, hepatocellular, melanoma or renal cell carcinoma were enrolled in the trial. Before TCR sequencing, CD4+ T cells and CD8+ T cells were sorted from peripheral blood as separate populations. From the germline V gene, CDR1 is SGHDT and CDR2 is YYEEEE. The germline V end is reduced by 3 bases and the J end by 5 bases; junction bases left unmatched: 12. Taken from cysteine to phenylalanine, the CDR3 has 17 residues. Of the read, only the CDR3 DNA is kept; its 51 bases are in frame from base 1.

To sequence the TCRbeta CDR3 region, genomic DNA was isolated from the sorted cells. The immunoSEQ Assay was used for sequencing of TCRbeta CDR3 regions. TCRdb mirrors the immuneACCESS table, restricted to in-frame sequences. Some clones are absent from its copies; in checked studies, under half trace to an unresolved V gene, and the reason for the others is unknown. The sample records 63,000 or so clones, about four fifths of which are singletons. The ten largest clonotypes hold 0.85% to 1.3% of the sample. With respect to this clone: No cognate antigen has been identified for it. One base away there is no much larger clone; base qualities are not given.

The source material was CD4+ or CD8+ T cells sorted from blood, sampled in a trial of the OX40 agonist ivuxolimab. The origin of this receptor is an adult with an advanced solid tumor such as melanoma, head and neck, liver or kidney cancer. The rearranged segments are TRBV5-6 and TRBJ1-5, with 9 bases matching TRBD1. The DNA reads TGTGCCAGCAGCTCGGGGATTACAGGGGGCGGCGATCAGCCCCAGCATTTT. Its translation reads: CASSSGITGGGDQPQHF.